This passage covers 13 T cell receptor beta chains from one sample sequenced in a study of blood T cell repertoires in COVID-19. TCRdb's table, derived via immunoSEQ multiplex PCR, lists solely in-frame clones and lacks some. The sample lists tens of thousands of clones; 87% were seen once. The sample comprised peripheral blood. These receptors originate from a man aged 35-49 years with COVID-19, enrolled during active disease.

CDR3 DNA sequence: TGTGCCAGCAGTTACACGACCGGGGAGCTGTTTTTT. This encodes CASSYTTGELFF. The gene calls are TRBV12-3 or TRBV12-4 and TRBJ2-2, with no clear D. This CDR3 is 12 amino acids long. V gave up 4 bases and J gave up 5 bases, with 5 bases separating them.

The CDR3 sequence is CASSLRARERYNEQFF. For the CDR3, the DNA is TGTGCCAGCAGCTTACGAGCTCGGGAGCGGTACAATGAGCAGTTCTTC. The V call is TRBV11-1, the J call TRBJ2-1; D possibly corresponds to TRBD2 (6 bases). Trimming shortened V by 2 bases and J by 4 bases, and 15 bases separated the two germline ends. Germline CDR1 SGHAT, CDR2 FQDESV (reference sequence). The CDR3 sequence is 16 residues long.

The chain employs TRBV3-1 (or the pseudogene TRBV3-2) and TRBJ2-2; 7 nucleotides line up with TRBD1. Germline V gene lookup returns CDR1 LGHDT and CDR2 YNNKEL (reference sequence). There are 19 residues in the CDR3. V shed 2 bases, J shed 3 bases, and the junction held 15 bases outside the gene matches. CDR3 nucleotide sequence: TGTGCCAGCAGCCAATTTTATGCTAAGGGGGCGCGGGACACCGGGGAGCTGTTTTTT. Translating gives CASSQFYAKGARDTGELFF.

This sequence joins TRBV28 and TRBJ1-1, with a tentative D call TRBD1 (6 bases). V lost 6 bases and J 4 bases, leaving 12 bases between the germline ends. This CDR3 is built from 13 residues. Germline values: CDR1 MDHEN, CDR2 SYDVKM. The CDR3 is CASSLLGATEAFF. The CDR3 nucleotides read TGTGCCAGCAGCCTATTGGGGGCCACTGAAGCTTTCTTT. Together with reference TRBV28 and TRBJ1-1, the CDR3 gives the full variable domain: DVKVTQSSRYLVKRTGEKVFLECVQDMDHENMFWYRQDPGLGLRLIYFSYDVKMKEKGDIPEGYSVSREKKERFSLILESASTNQTSMYLCASSLLGATEAFFGQGTRLTVV.

This chain joins TRBV12-3 or TRBV12-4 and TRBJ2-3, with 7 bases aligning to TRBD2. This CDR3 has 13 residues. J lost 2 bases, V lost 8 bases, and 4 bases had no gene match. CDR3 DNA sequence: TGTGCCAGCCAGCGGGACCACACAGATACGCAGTATTTT. It encodes CASQRDHTDTQYF.

The chain links TRBV10-3 to TRBJ2-3; D ambiguous. Germline V gives CDR1 ENHRY, CDR2 SYGVKD. This CDR3 is built from 13 residues. V was cut by 3 bases and J by 3 bases, with 7 bases left in between. CDR3 region: CAISDPTTDTQYF. CDR3 bases: TGTGCCATCAGTGACCCGACTACAGATACGCAGTATTTT.

The chain combines TRBV28 with TRBJ1-2, with TRBD1 matching over 9 bases. V lost 5 bases and J lost 8; bases outside the gene matches: 6. The CDR3 runs to 13 residues. Germline CDR1 reads MDHEN; CDR2 reads SYDVKM. The CDR3: CASSQQGALGYTF. In DNA, the CDR3 is TGTGCCAGCAGTCAACAGGGGGCGCTCGGCTACACCTTC.

The chain carries TRBV5-6 and TRBJ1-6; 7 bases agree with TRBD1. Germline-derived CDR1 and CDR2 are SGHDT and YYEEEE. The V and J ends lost 2 bases and 11 bases, in that order; junction bases with no gene match: 4. The CDR3 is 13 residues long. The CDR3 DNA reads as TGTGCCAGCAGCTTAGGAGGGGGCGCACCCCTCCACTTT. Amino acids: CASSLGGGAPLHF.

This chain uses TRBV5-4 with TRBJ1-2; possibly TRBD1 for D (5 bases). The CDR3 loop spans 12 amino acids. CDR1 SGHNT and CDR2 YYREEE come from the germline V gene (reference sequence). V was trimmed by 4 bases and J by 4 bases, leaving 8 bases between them. CDR3 bases: TGTGCCAGCAGCCTCGACAGCTATGGCTACACCTTC. Its translation: CASSLDSYGYTF.

The V gene is TRBV19, the J gene TRBJ2-3; 12 nucleotides line up with TRBD2. With V trimmed by 6 bases and J by 4 bases, 5 bases remained unmatched. In germline, CDR1 is LNHDA, CDR2 SQIVND (reference sequence). CDR3 length: 15 residues. CDR3 residues: CASRAGLAGSDTQYF. The CDR3, as DNA: TGTGCCAGTAGGGCGGGACTAGCGGGCTCAGATACGCAGTATTTT.

This clone appeared a few times. The chain has TRBV5-6 and TRBJ2-7, with a tentative D call TRBD2 (6 bases). Germline CDR1 SGHDT, CDR2 YYEEEE. V shed 0 bases and J shed 3 bases, with 10 bases lying between them. The CDR3 is made up of 14 amino acids. Here the CDR3 reads CASSLGVGGYEQYF. The CDR3 region has the DNA TGTGCCAGCAGCTTGGGGGTGGGAGGCTACGAGCAGTACTTC.

The chain carries TRBV2 and TRBJ1-5; possible D gene TRBD1, 6 bases. The CDR3 has 13 amino acids. The V end was cut by 6 bases, the J end by 5 bases, with 11 bases between. Germline V gives CDR1 SNHLY, CDR2 FYNNEI. The chain's CDR3 is CASSGQSYQPQHF. In DNA, the CDR3 is TGTGCCAGCAGCGGACAGTCCTATCAGCCCCAGCATTTT.

The rearrangement joins TRBV5-1 to TRBJ1-1, with 8 bases that match TRBD1. The ends lost 4 bases at V and 0 bases at J; junction bases unmatched: 8. This CDR3 is 16 amino acids long. Germline CDR1 SGHRS, CDR2 YFSETQ. The DNA for the CDR3 is TGCGCCAGCAGCCCTGGTGACAGGGGCTTGAACACTGAAGCTTTCTTT. Its protein product is CASSPGDRGLNTEAFF. The complete variable domain, with remaining parts taken from reference TRBV5-1 and TRBJ1-1, reads KAGVTQTPRYLIKTRGQQVTLSCSPISGHRSVSWYQQTPGQGLQFLFEYFSETQRNKGNFPGRFSGRQFSNSRSEMNVSTLELGDSALYLCASSPGDRGLNTEAFFGQGTRLTVV.